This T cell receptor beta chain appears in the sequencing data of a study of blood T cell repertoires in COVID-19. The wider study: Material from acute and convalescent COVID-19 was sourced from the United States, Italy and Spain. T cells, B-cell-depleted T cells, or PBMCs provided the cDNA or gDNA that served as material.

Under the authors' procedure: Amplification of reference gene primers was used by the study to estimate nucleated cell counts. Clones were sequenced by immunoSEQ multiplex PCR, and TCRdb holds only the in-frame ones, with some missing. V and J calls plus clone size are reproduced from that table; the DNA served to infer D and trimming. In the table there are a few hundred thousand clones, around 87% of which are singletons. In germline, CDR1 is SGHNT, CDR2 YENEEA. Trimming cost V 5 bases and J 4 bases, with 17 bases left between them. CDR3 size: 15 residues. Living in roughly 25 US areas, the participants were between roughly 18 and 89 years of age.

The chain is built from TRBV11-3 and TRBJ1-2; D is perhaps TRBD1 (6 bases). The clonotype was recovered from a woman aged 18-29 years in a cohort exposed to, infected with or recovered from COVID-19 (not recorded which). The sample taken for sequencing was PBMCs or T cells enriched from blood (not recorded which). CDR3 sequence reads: CASSPPNRELYGYTF. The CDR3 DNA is TGTGCCAGCAGCCCCCCTAACAGGGAACTCTATGGCTACACCTTC.